The rows below give T cell receptor beta chains drawn from one sample of a study of blood T cell repertoires in COVID-19. The method was immunoSEQ multiplex PCR; TCRdb's version includes in-frame clones alone and lacks a portion of them. This repertoire shows a few hundred thousand clones, approximately 88% found once; its top ten account for 9% to 12%. Sequencing was carried out using PBMCs or T cells enriched from blood (not recorded which). These receptors all stem from a man younger than 30 with acute COVID-19. Both conserved end residues are part of each CDR3. The D gene is left open where the match is weak. The size entry is marked missing in some rows and otherwise reads once, few, many or a size class.

clone_size | j_call | d_call | v_call | cdr3_aa | cdr3_nt
NA | TRBJ2-2 | NA | TRBV19 | CASGPPTGELFF | TGTGCCAGTGGGCCCCCCACCGGGGAGCTGTTTTTT
NA | TRBJ2-7 | TRBD1 | TRBV11-1 | CASSLDRGDEQYF | TGTGCCAGCAGCTTAGACAGGGGAGACGAGCAGTACTTC
NA | TRBJ2-1 | TRBD2 | TRBV29-1 | CSVDLSGRPTQNEQFF | TGCAGCGTGGATCTCTCCGGGAGGCCGACCCAAAATGAGCAGTTCTTC
once | TRBJ2-5 | NA | TRBV5-1 | CASSLGGRETQYF | TGCGCCAGCAGCTTAGGGGGTCGAGAGACCCAGTACTTC
NA | TRBJ2-2 | TRBD2 | TRBV5-6 | CASSLDGQRDGTGELFF | TGTGCCAGCAGCCTAGACGGCCAGCGGGACGGCACCGGGGAGCTGTTTTTT
NA | TRBJ1-1 | NA | TRBV6-5 | CASSQQVSNTEAFF | TGTGCCAGCAGTCAACAGGTTTCGAACACTGAAGCTTTCTTT
NA | TRBJ1-2 | NA | TRBV28 | CASSFVSNYGYTF | TGTGCCAGCAGTTTCGTGTCTAACTATGGCTACACCTTC
NA | TRBJ2-2 | NA | TRBV5-4 | CASSLGGNRELFF | TGTGCCAGCAGCTTGGGAGGTAACCGGGAGCTGTTTTTT
NA | TRBJ2-5 | TRBD2 | TRBV30 | CAWREGLAGLQETQYF | TGTGCCTGGAGGGAGGGGCTAGCGGGACTCCAAGAGACCCAGTACTTC
NA | TRBJ1-3 | NA | TRBV4-3 | CASSQEPSSSGNTIYF | TGCGCCAGCAGCCAAGAGCCCTCCAGCTCTGGAAACACCATATATTTT
NA | TRBJ1-4 | NA | TRBV7-9 | CASSSDGGANEKLFF | TGTGCCAGCAGCTCAGATGGGGGGGCTAATGAAAAACTGTTTTTT
NA | TRBJ1-6 | TRBD1 | TRBV7-9 | CASSRDRVNNSPLHF | TGTGCCAGCAGTCGTGACAGGGTGAATAATTCACCCCTCCACTTT
NA | TRBJ2-1 | NA | TRBV28 | CASSFGSVTHEQFF | TGTGCCAGCAGTTTCGGGTCCGTAACCCATGAGCAGTTCTTC
NA | TRBJ2-1 | TRBD2 | TRBV4-2 | CASSQDRWEGQDEQFF | TGTGCCAGCAGCCAAGATAGGTGGGAGGGCCAGGATGAGCAGTTCTTC
NA | TRBJ2-7 | NA | TRBV7-2 | CASSLVDRTYEQYF | TGTGCCAGCAGCTTAGTAGACAGAACCTACGAGCAGTACTTC
NA | TRBJ1-6 | NA | TRBV5-6 | CASSLVQGNSPLHF | TGTGCCAGCAGCTTGGTGCAGGGTAATTCACCCCTCCACTTT
NA | TRBJ2-7 | NA | TRBV29-1 | CSVGGGAAYEQYF | TGCAGCGTTGGGGGGGGCGCCGCCTACGAGCAGTACTTC
NA | TRBJ2-3 | TRBD2 | TRBV4-3 | CASSQEPAGGRTDTQYF | TGCGCCAGCAGCCAAGAACCAGCGGGAGGACGCACAGATACGCAGTATTTT
NA | TRBJ1-2 | TRBD1 | TRBV29-1 | CSGKGGRGYTF | TGCAGCGGAAAAGGGGGCCGCGGCTACACCTTC
NA | TRBJ2-1 | NA | TRBV29-1 | CSVPWGPVEQFF | TGCAGCGTTCCATGGGGGCCGGTTGAGCAGTTCTTC
NA | TRBJ2-1 | TRBD2 | TRBV27 | CASSPTPPGTRRSHEQFF | TGTGCCAGCAGTCCGACTCCCCCCGGGACTAGAAGGTCCCATGAGCAGTTCTTC
NA | TRBJ2-1 | TRBD2 | TRBV28 | CASSSLGLAGGFGNEQFF | TGTGCCAGCAGTTCTTTGGGACTAGCGGGAGGATTTGGGAATGAGCAGTTCTTC
NA | TRBJ2-1 | NA | TRBV7-8 | CASSTPGGGNEQFF | TGTGCCAGCAGCACCCCAGGGGGAGGCAATGAGCAGTTCTTC
NA | TRBJ1-1 | NA | TRBV7-9 | CASSLPGLGIENTEAFF | TGTGCCAGCAGCTTACCAGGGCTTGGGATCGAGAACACTGAAGCTTTCTTT
NA | TRBJ1-1 | NA | TRBV2 | CASSELAGMNTEAFF | TGTGCCAGCAGTGAGTTGGCAGGGATGAACACTGAAGCTTTCTTT
NA | TRBJ2-7 | NA | TRBV11-1 | CASSLSRGGIFNEQYF | TGTGCCAGCAGCCTTTCGAGGGGCGGGATATTCAACGAGCAGTACTTC
NA | TRBJ2-7 | TRBD2 | TRBV14 | CASSITSGSRQYF | TGTGCCAGCAGCATTACTAGCGGGAGTAGGCAGTACTTC
NA | TRBJ2-1 | TRBD1 | TRBV7-6 | CASSLVPTGAYNEQFF | TGTGCCAGCAGCTTAGTGCCAACAGGGGCGTACAATGAGCAGTTCTTC
NA | TRBJ2-1 | TRBD1 | TRBV4-3 | CASSQRSTGGVSYNEQFF | TGCGCCAGCAGCCAACGATCGACAGGGGGCGTCTCCTACAATGAGCAGTTCTTC
NA | TRBJ2-2 | TRBD1 | TRBV7-9 | CASSTRTGENTGELFF | TGTGCCAGCAGTACCAGGACAGGCGAAAACACCGGGGAGCTGTTTTTT
NA | TRBJ1-5 | NA | TRBV28 | CASSLISLSGVQPQHF | TGTGCCAGCAGTCTAATTTCCCTCTCAGGGGTTCAGCCCCAGCATTTT